What follows is one T cell receptor (beta chain) and its context. Its binding antigen is unknown. Base-call qualities are not available, and no considerably larger clone is one nucleotide away. V has 3 bases trimmed and J has 3 bases trimmed; junction bases matching no gene number 1. Its CDR3 holds 13 amino acids, cysteine through phenylalanine. The CDR3 DNA has 39 bases and is translated from base 1. Per the germline V gene, SGDLS is the CDR1 and YYNGEE is the CDR2. The data were taken from a study of naive CD8 T cells in extremely preterm neonates (TCRdb year 2017). For the wider study: Sorted naive CD8+ T cells from four age groups (extremely preterm neonates, term neonates, young children and adults) were used in the study to compare TCRbeta CDR3 repertoires.

TCRbeta CDR3 regions were amplified from genomic DNA by a two-step, bias-controlled multiplex PCR. The multiplex PCR used primers specific for every TRBV and TRBJ gene segment. TCRbeta repertoire data were generated with the immunoSEQ Assay. From the authors' description of their analysis: A relative-frequency ratio and a modified nearest-neighbor algorithm were applied to filter and cluster reads so that closely related sequences were merged. V, D and J gene assignments for CDR3 sequences followed IMGT annotation. Template counts were corrected for PCR amplification bias by normalization and were quantified against synthetic TCR CDR3 analog sequences. Analyses were restricted to unique productive sequences, meaning in-frame CDR3 sequences without stop codons. The immunoSEQ Analyzer software was used to calculate iChao1 richness and clonality, with clonality defined as 1 minus Pielou's evenness. Statistical testing was performed in JMP, using Student's t-test or a non-parametric test depending on Shapiro-Wilk normality results. TCRdb re-hosts the immuneACCESS table, in-frame sequences only. Its copies lack some clones; in the studies checked, an unresolved V gene accounts for under half of them, and the cause for the rest is not known. The V and J calls and clone size were taken over from that table, and D and trimming were inferred from the DNA. Present in this sample are 7,500 to 9,500 clones, almost 98% of which were seen just once. The ten largest clones add up to less than 0.4% of the sample.

The study at large found these results: A small sample size and variable productive template counts among preterm samples were noted by the authors as limitations. Compared with all other age groups, preterm neonates showed significantly lower iChao1 richness (p < 0.05) along with an even clone distribution, indicating a less rich repertoire. A higher proportion of shared CDR3 nucleotide sequences was found in preterm neonates (about 2.7%) than in term neonates (around 0.4%), young children (roughly 0.03%) and adults (roughly 0.01%). Compared with the older groups, preterm CDR3s were shorter and closer to germline, carrying fewer N additions and showing less junctional trimming. To track T cell development within individuals, the authors urged prospective longitudinal studies of preterm and term neonates.

Term cord blood was obtained from 4 or 5 elective full-term cesarean deliveries at about 37-41 weeks of gestation, without labor or rupture of membranes. Exclusion from the study was applied to pregnancies with fetal demise, active maternal HSV infection or known maternal HIV infection. A FACSAria III cell sorter was used to sort live, Annexin V-negative naive CD8+ T cells (CD3+CD8+CD45RA+CCR7+). Each sample yielded roughly 17,000 to 110,000 sorted naive CD8+ T cells. Preassembled standardized sampling kits were used to collect mixed venous-arterial cord blood. Cord blood was held at room temperature, and processing was completed within 4 hours of collection. Ficoll-Paque density gradient centrifugation was used to isolate mononuclear cells from diluted blood. Before sorting, mononuclear cells were cryopreserved in around 10% DMSO with about 90% FBS and kept in long-term storage at -150 degrees C. Thawed cells were stained with Annexin V and antibodies against CD3, CD8, CCR7 and CD45RA. Genomic DNA was extracted from snap-frozen sorted cell pellets with the DNeasy Blood and Tissue Kit.

This clonotype originated in a newborn in good health. The rearranged chain carries TRBV9 and TRBJ2-3; TRBD2 aligns with 7 central bases. The sample consisted of naive CD8+ T cells from cord blood. In nucleotide form, the sequence is TGTGCCAGCAGCGGGGGGGGGACAGATACGCAGTATTTT. Its translation reads: CASSGGGTDTQYF.